The 27 T cell receptor beta chains reported below all come from one sample, sequenced in a study of cytomegalovirus exposure and HLA in healthy donors. Generated by immunoSEQ multiplex PCR, the TCRdb table keeps only in-frame clones and is missing some. The sample has fewer than 150,000 clones; around 88% are singletons. Source material: PBMCs. These receptors were obtained from a woman younger than 30 in good health and CMV-seropositive.

V gene TRBV6-5 combines with J gene TRBJ2-1; no clear D. V was cut by 2 bases and J by 7 bases, with 9 bases left in between. Germline V gives CDR1 MNHEY, CDR2 SVGAGI. The CDR3 extends over 13 amino acids. CDR3 protein: CASSYLRKNEQFF. The CDR3, as DNA: TGTGCCAGCAGTTACCTCCGTAAAAATGAGCAGTTCTTC.

This chain links TRBV6-1 with TRBJ2-2; D perhaps matches TRBD2 (6 bases). This CDR3 spans 18 amino acids. Trimming took off 0 bases at V and 5 bases at J, with 19 bases between the two ends. Germline V gene lookup returns CDR1 MNHNS and CDR2 SASEGT. As DNA, the CDR3 is TGTGCCAGCAGTGAAGCGGCGTGGGTGGGAGGTTGGACCGGGGAGCTGTTTTTT. Translating it yields CASSEAAWVGGWTGELFF.

V usage is TRBV18 and J usage is TRBJ2-2; D might be TRBD1 (5 bases). The CDR3 contains 14 residues. Trimming took 3 bases from V and 2 from J, leaving 7 bases between them. CDR1 KGHSH and CDR2 LQKENI come from the germline V gene. CDR3 nucleotides: TGTGCCAGCTCACCGACAGCTAACACCGGGGAGCTGTTTTTT. It specifies CASSPTANTGELFF.

This chain links TRBV10-3 with TRBJ2-5, with 11 nucleotides matching TRBD2. The J segment lost 5 bases and the V segment lost 4 bases, leaving 6 bases of the junction unmatched. CDR3 length: 15 residues. CDR1 is ENHRY, CDR2 SYGVKD, per germline. The chain's CDR3 is CAISGLAGGDETQYF. The CDR3 nucleotides are TGTGCCATCAGTGGCCTAGCGGGGGGCGATGAGACCCAGTACTTC.

The chain joins TRBV28 to TRBJ2-5; D may be TRBD2 (6 bases). Trimming removed 2 bases from V and 3 bases from J, with 16 bases in between. The length of the CDR3 is 16 residues. Germline values: CDR1 MDHEN, CDR2 SYDVKM. For the CDR3, the DNA is TGTGCCAGCAGTTTACCCCCAGAAGGCGGGGAAGAGACCCAGTACTTC. It specifies CASSLPPEGGEETQYF.

The gene calls are TRBV2 and TRBJ2-1; D call uncertain. Per the germline V gene, CDR1 is SNHLY and CDR2 is FYNNEI. The CDR3 covers 16 residues. V lost 3 bases to trimming and J lost 1 base, with 13 bases between them. The CDR3 DNA reads as TGTGCCAGCAGTGAGACTTCCAATTGGTCCTACAATGAGCAGTTCTTC. This translates into CASSETSNWSYNEQFF.

This clone was counted once. This sequence joins TRBV2 and TRBJ2-5; TRBD2 agrees at 7 bases. V was pared by 11 bases and J by 3 bases, with 9 bases of the junction left unmatched. CDR1 is SNHLY and CDR2 is FYNNEI in the germline V gene. This CDR3 contains 13 residues. DNA of the CDR3: TGTGCCGGAACTATCCGGGGGGAAGAGACCCAGTACTTC. This gives the protein CAGTIRGEETQYF.

The chain uses TRBV6-5 and TRBJ1-2; tentatively, D is TRBD1 (5 bases). This CDR3 contains 15 residues. Trimming stripped 1 base from V and 5 bases from J, with 14 bases between. Germline assignment: CDR1 MNHEY and CDR2 SVGAGI. As DNA, the CDR3 is TGTGCCAGCAGTTACTTCGGAGGGGCTGGGTATGGCTACACCTTC. Translated, it gives CASSYFGGAGYGYTF.

There are a few counts of this clone. The chain couples TRBV27 to TRBJ2-7; perhaps TRBD2 as D (5 bases). The V gene's germline CDR1 is MNHEY and CDR2 SMNVEV (reference sequence). The CDR3 is 14 amino acids. Trimming removed 8 bases from V and 3 bases from J, with 17 bases in between. The CDR3 loop reads CASRKGARGYEQYF. CDR3 DNA sequence: TGTGCCAGCCGAAAGGGAGCGAGAGGCTACGAGCAGTACTTC.

This chain uses TRBV9 with TRBJ1-2; 10 bases line up with TRBD1. Per germline, CDR1 SGDLS and CDR2 YYNGEE. After removal of 4 bases from V and 4 bases from J, the junction contained 10 bases not matched to a gene. The CDR3 totals 16 residues. CDR3 DNA sequence: TGTGCCAGCAGCCCCCGACAGGGGGCAGACGGCTATGGCTACACCTTC. Translating it yields CASSPRQGADGYGYTF. The full variable domain, rest sourced from reference TRBV9 and TRBJ1-2, is DSGVTQTPKHLITATGQRVTLRCSPRSGDLSVYWYQQSLDQGLQFLIQYYNGEERAKGNILERFSAQQFPDLHSELNLSSLELGDSALYFCASSPRQGADGYGYTFGSGTRLTVV.

The J gene is TRBJ1-5, the V gene TRBV4-3; 9 nucleotides align to TRBD1. Germline V gives CDR1 LGHNA, CDR2 YSLEER. The CDR3 length is 15 residues. V was pared by 2 bases and J by 7 bases, with 6 bases of the junction left unmatched. The CDR3 protein is CASSQSDRGLQPQHF. The CDR3 nucleotides are TGCGCCAGCAGCCAATCGGACAGGGGACTCCAGCCCCAGCATTTT.

V usage is TRBV7-9 and J usage is TRBJ2-5, with D possibly matching TRBD1 (5 bases). CDR3 length equals 16 residues. Trimming took 0 bases from V and 5 from J, leaving 16 bases between them. Germline V CDR1 and CDR2: SEHNR, FQNEAQ (reference sequence). CDR3 nucleotides: TGTGCCAGCAGCTTAGCCGGACGGCCATGGGGCGAGACCCAGTACTTC. Residues: CASSLAGRPWGETQYF.

J is TRBJ2-7 and V is TRBV6-6, with D perhaps TRBD2 (5 bases). The germline CDR1 and CDR2 sequences are MNHNY and SVGAGI (reference sequence). CDR3 length equals 14 residues. V gave up 5 bases and J gave up 0 bases, with 11 bases separating them. The CDR3 loop reads CASSKLEISYEQYF. The CDR3 DNA follows: TGTGCCAGCAGTAAACTAGAAATCTCCTACGAGCAGTACTTC.

The genes are TRBV4-2 and TRBJ2-3; tentative D call: TRBD2 (6 bases). Trimming left V 6 bases short and J 2 bases short, with 15 bases between. Per germline, CDR1 LGHNA and CDR2 YNFKEQ. The length of the CDR3 is 15 residues. The CDR3 coding sequence is TGTGCCAGCAGGCGCTTGGCGGGGAACACAGATACGCAGTATTTT. Its translation: CASRRLAGNTDTQYF.

A note on this clone: This specimen includes other DNA sequences encoding the same CDR3. V gene TRBV6-1 combines with J gene TRBJ1-1, with 7 bases aligning to TRBD1. Germline trimming cut 2 bases from V and 4 bases from J; bases unmatched to any gene: 7. The CDR3 contains 15 residues. Germline lookup yields CDR1 MNHNS and CDR2 SASEGT. The CDR3 DNA follows: TGTGCCAGCAGTGAATACGGTCAGGGGGGCACTGAAGCTTTCTTT. This encodes CASSEYGQGGTEAFF.

This chain joins TRBV5-1 and TRBJ1-3, with TRBD1 as a possible D gene (5 bases). Per the germline V gene, CDR1 is SGHRS and CDR2 is YFSETQ. The CDR3 has 15 residues. V was pared by 0 bases and J by 0 bases, with 7 bases between. The chain's CDR3 is CASSLGQLSGNTIYF. The CDR3 DNA is TGCGCCAGCAGCTTGGGACAGCTCTCTGGAAACACCATATATTTT.

The chain uses TRBV10-3 and TRBJ1-1, with D uncertain. CDR1 and CDR2 (germline): ENHRY, SYGVKD. Trimming shortened V by 8 bases and J by 1 base, and 5 bases separated the two germline ends. This CDR3 has 11 amino acids. The CDR3 bases are TGTGCCATCCTGTGGAACACTGAAGCTTTCTTT. This gives the protein CAILWNTEAFF.

CDR3 protein: CASSLPQTSGRSNTGELFF. The CDR3 DNA sequence: TGCGCCAGCAGCCTACCTCAGACTAGCGGGAGGTCAAACACCGGGGAGCTGTTTTTT. The V and J genes are TRBV5-1 and TRBJ2-2; TRBD2 matches at 13 bases. From germline, CDR1 is SGHRS and CDR2 YFSETQ. This CDR3 has 19 residues. V lost 4 bases to trimming and J lost 2 bases; unmatched junction nucleotides: 11.

V usage is TRBV18 and J usage is TRBJ1-2; TRBD1 matches 11 bases. The CDR3 has 17 residues. The germline CDR1 and CDR2 sequences are KGHSH and LQKENI. V shed 3 bases and J 4 bases; nucleotides not matched to a gene: 10. CDR3 sequence (DNA): TGTGCCAGCTCACCCCCGGACAGGGGGCCTTTTCTCTATGGCTACACCTTC. It yields the protein CASSPPDRGPFLYGYTF.

This clone is a singleton in its sample. The chain couples TRBV9 to TRBJ1-1; the match to TRBD1 covers 7 bases. The CDR3 has 15 residues. J lost 6 bases, V lost 0 bases, and 8 bases had no gene match. Germline CDR1 is SGDLS and CDR2 is YYNGEE. The DNA of the CDR3 is TGTGCCAGCAGCGTAGCTGGGTCAGGGGGAGCTGAAGCTTTCTTT. This gives the protein CASSVAGSGGAEAFF. The variable domain in full, completed from reference TRBV9 and TRBJ1-1, reads DSGVTQTPKHLITATGQRVTLRCSPRSGDLSVYWYQQSLDQGLQFLIQYYNGEERAKGNILERFSAQQFPDLHSELNLSSLELGDSALYFCASSVAGSGGAEAFFGQGTRLTVV.

The chain carries TRBV9 and TRBJ2-1; maybe TRBD1 (5 bases). The ends were cut back, 3 bases at V and 7 bases at J, with 11 bases in the middle. Germline V CDR1 and CDR2: SGDLS, YYNGEE. The CDR3 sequence is 13 residues long. CDR3 DNA sequence: TGTGCCAGCAGCGCAGGGCGGACGAATGAGCAGTTCTTC. As protein: CASSAGRTNEQFF.

This rearrangement joins TRBV28 to TRBJ1-4; 7 bases fit TRBD1. This CDR3 is built from 12 residues. The junction had 4 bases not matched to a gene; V was cut back by 7 bases and J by 8 bases. CDR1 and CDR2 from the germline V gene are MDHEN and SYDVKM. CDR3 coding DNA: TGTGCCAGCAAATCAGGGGGAGAAAAACTGTTTTTT. Its translation is CASKSGGEKLFF.

This chain links TRBV7-9 with TRBJ2-1, with D possibly TRBD1 on 6 matching bases. V lost 4 bases and J lost 3, with 13 bases in between. CDR1 SEHNR and CDR2 FQNEAQ come from the germline V gene (reference sequence). The CDR3 totals 15 residues. CDR3 sequence: CASSSRQGIYNEQFF. Here the CDR3 DNA reads TGTGCCAGCAGCTCGCGCCAGGGGATCTACAATGAGCAGTTCTTC.

The chain recombines TRBV4-1 with TRBJ2-5; no clear D. The V gene's germline CDR1 is MGHRA and CDR2 YSYEKL. Trimming removed 4 bases from V and 2 bases from J, with 2 bases in between. This CDR3 region has 11 residues. The DNA of the CDR3 is TGCGCCAGCAGCCTACAAGAGACCCAGTACTTC. Translation gives CASSLQETQYF.

The chain joins TRBV5-1 to TRBJ2-5; 9 bases agree with TRBD2. Germline CDR1 is SGHRS and CDR2 is YFSETQ. This CDR3 is built from 16 residues. The V segment lost 0 bases and the J segment 1 base; nucleotides outside the gene matches: 4. CDR3 in amino acids: CASSLASGGFQETQYF. The CDR3 nucleotides read TGCGCCAGCAGCTTGGCCAGCGGGGGGTTCCAAGAGACCCAGTACTTC.

This sequence joins TRBV28 and TRBJ1-2, with D uncertain. Germline V gene lookup returns CDR1 MDHEN and CDR2 SYDVKM. This CDR3 has 15 amino acids. Trimming took 4 bases from V and 8 from J, leaving 20 bases between them. CDR3 DNA sequence: TGTGCCAGCAGTTCACCCCGGAGGGCCAGTGAGGGCTACACCTTC. This codes for CASSSPRRASEGYTF.

This chain joins TRBV19 and TRBJ2-1; D gene unclear. The CDR3 spans 16 residues. Germline V lookup: CDR1 LNHDA, CDR2 SQIVND (reference sequence). Trimming left V 1 base short and J 2 bases short, with 12 bases between. This CDR3 reads CASSIVPPTAYNEQFF. The CDR3 DNA follows: TGTGCCAGTAGTATAGTACCCCCAACGGCCTACAATGAGCAGTTCTTC.